This passage covers 10 T cell receptor beta chains from one sample sequenced in a study of identifying expanded T cells in peripheral blood. Assay used: immunoSEQ multiplex PCR; TCRdb lists only in-frame clones, some missing. The table records around 63,000 clones, roughly 86% of them present only once. Sequences were obtained from blood. Receptors were obtained from a person between 18 and 69 years old in good health.

This clone is a singleton in its sample. The V and J genes are TRBV6-4 and TRBJ2-3, with a weak D call TRBD1 (6 bases). The CDR3 contains 15 residues. Germline loops: CDR1 MRHNA, CDR2 SNTAGT. Deletions cut 0 bases from V and 3 bases from J, with 10 bases between. The CDR3 here is CASSDSQGSTDTQYF. The CDR3 bases are TGTGCCAGCAGTGACTCTCAGGGGTCAACAGATACGCAGTATTTT.

The chain couples TRBV10-2 to TRBJ2-7; 14 nucleotides align to TRBD2. The germline V gene has CDR1 WSHSY and CDR2 SAAADI. V was clipped by 5 bases and J by 5 bases; unmatched bases: 5. The CDR3 sequence is 15 residues long. CDR3 coding DNA: TGCGCCAGCAGTAACCCGGGACTAGCGGGAGACGAGCAGTACTTC. Translating gives CASSNPGLAGDEQYF.

The CDR3 is CASSQETGTGVGYTF. The CDR3 bases are TGCGCCAGCAGCCAAGAGACTGGGACAGGGGTTGGCTACACCTTC. J is TRBJ1-2 and V is TRBV4-3; TRBD1 matches at 10 bases. V trimming: 0 bases; J trimming: 7 bases; junction bases outside the gene matches: 5. There are 15 residues in the CDR3. CDR1 and CDR2 from the germline V gene are LGHNA and YSLEER.

This chain joins TRBV18 and TRBJ2-3; TRBD1 agrees at 7 bases. Germline CDR1 is KGHSH and CDR2 is LQKENI. V lost 3 bases and J lost 1; bases outside the gene matches: 13. This CDR3 is 18 amino acids long. This CDR3 reads CASSPRTGRISGTDTQYF. The CDR3 coding sequence is TGTGCCAGCTCACCGCGGACAGGACGGATATCAGGCACAGATACGCAGTATTTT.

CDR3 DNA sequence: TGTGCCAGCAGCCTCCGAAGGGGGGGCGGATCACCCGGGGAGCTGTTTTTT. It yields the protein CASSLRRGGGSPGELFF. The V gene is TRBV4-2, the J gene TRBJ2-2; weak D call: TRBD2 (7 bases). Per the germline V gene, CDR1 is LGHNA and CDR2 is YNFKEQ. V was pared by 4 bases and J by 6 bases, with 21 bases between. CDR3 length: 17 amino acids.

The V and J genes are TRBV15 and TRBJ2-7, with D possibly being TRBD2 (5 bases). CDR1 and CDR2 (germline): LNHNV, YYDKDF (reference sequence). This CDR3 contains 13 residues. The V end lost 5 bases, the J end lost 7 bases, and 15 bases lay between the germline ends. The CDR3 DNA reads TGTGCCACCAGCCTTACAGCTTCGGGGGAGCAGTACTTC. This gives the protein CATSLTASGEQYF.

J is TRBJ1-1 and V is TRBV25-1, with 12 bases identical to TRBD1. Trimming cost V 1 base and J 2 bases; bases outside gene matches: 5. The CDR3 is 17 amino acids. Germline V lookup: CDR1 MGHDK, CDR2 SYGVNS. CDR3 residues: CASSEWDRGRGNTEAFF. CDR3 in DNA: TGTGCCAGCAGTGAATGGGACAGGGGGCGCGGAAACACTGAAGCTTTCTTT.

This rearrangement joins TRBV4-1 to TRBJ2-1; the match to TRBD2 covers 8 bases. The CDR3 runs to 16 residues. Germline lookup yields CDR1 MGHRA and CDR2 YSYEKL. J lost 8 bases, V lost 0 bases, and 9 bases had no gene match. The CDR3 sequence is CASSQDGSGLADEQFF. CDR3 DNA: TGCGCCAGCAGCCAAGATGGCTCTGGACTAGCTGATGAGCAGTTCTTC.

Comment on this clone: Other DNA sequences in this specimen translate into the identical CDR3. The rearrangement links TRBV15 to TRBJ2-7; 7 bases are shared with TRBD2. CDR3 size: 14 residues. The J segment lost 3 bases and the V segment lost 3 bases, leaving 5 bases of the junction unmatched. The germline V gene has CDR1 LNHNV and CDR2 YYDKDF (reference sequence). CDR3 in DNA: TGTGCCACCAGCAGGAGCGGGGCGATCTACGAGCAGTACTTC. This translates into CATSRSGAIYEQYF.

The chain employs TRBV10-1 and TRBJ1-5; perhaps TRBD1 as D (5 bases). The V end was cut by 0 bases, the J end by 0 bases, with 15 bases between. Germline-derived CDR1 and CDR2 are WNHNN and SYGVQD (reference sequence). This CDR3 has 18 amino acids. As DNA, the CDR3 is TGCGCCAGCAGTGAGTCGACACTCAGGGCCTATAGCAATCAGCCCCAGCATTTT. Translated, it gives CASSESTLRAYSNQPQHF.